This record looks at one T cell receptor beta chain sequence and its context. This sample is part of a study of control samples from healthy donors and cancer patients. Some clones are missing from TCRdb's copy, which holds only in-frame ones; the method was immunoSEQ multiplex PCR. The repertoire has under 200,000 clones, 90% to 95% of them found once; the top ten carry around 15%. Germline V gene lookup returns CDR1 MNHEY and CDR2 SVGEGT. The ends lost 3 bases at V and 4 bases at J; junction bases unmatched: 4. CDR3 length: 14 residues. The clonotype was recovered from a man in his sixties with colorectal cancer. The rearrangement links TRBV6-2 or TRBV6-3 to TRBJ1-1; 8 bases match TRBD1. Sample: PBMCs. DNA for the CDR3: TGTGCCAGCAGTTATCAGGGGGCGAGCACTGAAGCTTTCTTT. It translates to CASSYQGASTEAFF.